These 5 T cell receptor beta chains originate from one sample sequenced in a study of regulatory T cells in long-lasting Graves disease. Arm-PCR of CDR3 regions with iRepertoire HTBI primers generated TCR beta libraries. TCRdb re-called the multiplex PCR reads through MiXCR, storing one row per CDR3 protein. The table includes roughly 420,000 distinct CDR3 sequences, about 16% detected once. Time point here: newly diagnosed GD, antithyroid drugs for less than 3 months. Construction of the TCR library relied on RNA isolated from PBMCs. This sample also belongs to another study, concerning T cells in Graves' hyperthyroidism and ophthalmopathy.

The sample here was peripheral blood mononuclear cells (PBMCs), taken at new diagnosis, from a patient treated with antithyroid drugs. Source of these receptors: a woman younger than 45 with Graves disease.

This clonotype was found a few times. This sequence joins TRBV11-2 and TRBJ2-7; unclear D gene. The CDR3 contains 16 residues. Per germline, CDR1 SGHAT and CDR2 FQNNGV. Trimming cost V 0 bases and J 3 bases, with 15 bases left between them. The CDR3, as DNA: TGTGCCAGCAGCTTAGATGGTGTACAGATCGTCTACGAGCAGTACTTC. The encoded protein is CASSLDGVQIVYEQYF.

Many counts were recorded for this clonotype. For the CDR3, the DNA is TGTGCCAGCAGCCGACAGAGTCAGTCACCCCTCCACTTT. Its protein is CASSRQSQSPLHF. The chain has TRBV7-3 and TRBJ1-6; possibly TRBD1 for D (5 bases). The CDR3 sequence is 13 residues long. Germline CDR1 is SGHTA and CDR2 is FQGTGA. Trimming took off 5 bases at V and 10 bases at J, with 12 bases between the two ends.

This clonotype was seen at least ten times. The J gene is TRBJ1-3, the V gene TRBV5-1, with TRBD1 matching over 8 bases. Per germline, CDR1 SGHRS and CDR2 YFSETQ. This CDR3 region has 15 residues. J gave up 3 bases and V 4 bases, and 6 bases lay outside the gene matches. The CDR3 is CASSPRQGNGNTIYF. The DNA for the CDR3 is TGCGCCAGCAGCCCTCGACAGGGGAATGGAAACACCATATATTTT. The full variable domain, in which reference TRBV5-1 and TRBJ1-3 provide the parts outside the CDR3, is KAGVTQTPRYLIKTRGQQVTLSCSPISGHRSVSWYQQTPGQGLQFLFEYFSETQRNKGNFPGRFSGRQFSNSRSEMNVSTLELGDSALYLCASSPRQGNGNTIYFGEGSWLTVV.

The J gene is TRBJ1-1, the V gene TRBV5-4; D is perhaps TRBD1 (5 bases). Trimming shortened V by 2 bases and J by 5 bases, and 13 bases separated the two germline ends. Germline V gene lookup returns CDR1 SGHNT and CDR2 YYREEE (reference sequence). This CDR3 has 14 residues. The CDR3 sequence is CASSFEAGGTEAFF. The CDR3 DNA sequence: TGTGCCAGCAGCTTCGAGGCGGGGGGGACTGAAGCTTTCTTT.

This clonotype was counted only a few times. The rearrangement joins TRBV29-1 to TRBJ1-1; 10 bases match TRBD1. Trimming at V came to 7 bases and at J to 1 base, leaving 3 bases not matched to a gene. The CDR3 is 13 amino acids. Per the germline V gene, CDR1 is SQVTM and CDR2 is ANQGSEA. CDR3 coding DNA: TGCAGCGGGACAGGGGGAGGGAACACTGAAGCTTTCTTT. Translated: CSGTGGGNTEAFF. Filled out from reference TRBV29-1 and TRBJ1-1, the complete variable domain reads SAVISQKPSRDICQRGTSLTIQCQVDSQVTMMFWYRQQPGQSLTLIATANQGSEATYESGFVIDKFPISRPNLTFSTLTVSNMSPEDSSIYLCSGTGGGNTEAFFGQGTRLTVV.